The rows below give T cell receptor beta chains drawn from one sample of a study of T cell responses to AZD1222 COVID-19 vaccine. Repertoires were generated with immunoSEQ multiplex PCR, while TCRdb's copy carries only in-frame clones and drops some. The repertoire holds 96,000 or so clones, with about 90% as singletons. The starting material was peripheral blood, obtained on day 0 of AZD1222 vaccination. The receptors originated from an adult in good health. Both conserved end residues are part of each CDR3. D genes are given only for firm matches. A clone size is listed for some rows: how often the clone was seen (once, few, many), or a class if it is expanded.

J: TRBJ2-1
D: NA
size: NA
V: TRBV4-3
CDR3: CASSQDPGNEQFF
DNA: TGCGCCAGCAGCCAAGATCCAGGCAATGAGCAGTTCTTC

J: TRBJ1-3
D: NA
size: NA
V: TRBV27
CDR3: CASSLSVAGNTIYF
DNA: TGTGCCAGCAGTTTGTCGGTGGCTGGAAACACCATATATTTT

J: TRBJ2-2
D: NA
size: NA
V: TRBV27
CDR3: CASSLLGTLNTGELFF
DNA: TGTGCCAGCAGTTTACTGGGGACTCTTAACACCGGGGAGCTGTTTTTT

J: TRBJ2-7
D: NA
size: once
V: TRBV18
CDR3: CASSPAALSLHEQYF
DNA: TGTGCCAGCTCACCCGCTGCCCTCTCCCTCCACGAGCAGTACTTC

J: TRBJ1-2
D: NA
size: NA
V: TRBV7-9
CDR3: CASTEGNYGYTF
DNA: TGTGCCAGCACCGAAGGTAACTATGGCTACACCTTC

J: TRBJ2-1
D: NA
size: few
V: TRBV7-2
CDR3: CASSRRARVDSYNEQFF
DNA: TGTGCCAGCAGCAGAAGAGCTAGGGTTGACTCCTACAATGAGCAGTTCTTC

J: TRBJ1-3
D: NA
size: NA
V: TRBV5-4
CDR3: CASRPGGVGNTIYF
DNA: TGTGCCAGCAGACCCGGAGGGGTCGGAAACACCATATATTTT

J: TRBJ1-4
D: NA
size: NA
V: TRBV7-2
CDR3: CASSLQRATNEKLFF
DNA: TGTGCCAGCAGCTTACAGAGAGCAACTAATGAAAAACTGTTTTTT

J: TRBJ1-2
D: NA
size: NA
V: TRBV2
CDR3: CASRIDSGIGYTF
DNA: TGTGCCAGCAGGATAGACAGCGGCATTGGCTACACCTTC

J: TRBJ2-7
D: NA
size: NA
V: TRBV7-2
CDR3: CASSPGPYEQYF
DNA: TGTGCCAGCAGCCCGGGGCCGTACGAGCAGTACTTC

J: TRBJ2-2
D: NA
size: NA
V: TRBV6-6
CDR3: CASKGQYTGELFF
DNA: TGTGCCAGCAAAGGACAGTACACCGGGGAGCTGTTTTTT

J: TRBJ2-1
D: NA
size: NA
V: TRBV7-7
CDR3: CASSPNTSPADEQFF
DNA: TGTGCTAGCAGCCCCAACACCTCCCCGGCGGATGAGCAGTTCTTC

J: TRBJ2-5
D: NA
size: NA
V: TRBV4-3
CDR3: CASRTAPRGQYF
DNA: TGCGCCAGCAGGACGGCTCCTCGGGGCCAGTACTTC

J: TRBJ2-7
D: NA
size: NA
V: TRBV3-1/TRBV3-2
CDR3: CASSQTNSYEQYF
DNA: TGTGCCAGCAGCCAAACGAATTCCTACGAGCAGTACTTC

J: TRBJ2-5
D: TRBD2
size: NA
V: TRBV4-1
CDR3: CASSQDGLVGETQYF
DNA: TGCGCCAGCAGCCAAGACGGACTAGTGGGAGAGACCCAGTACTTC

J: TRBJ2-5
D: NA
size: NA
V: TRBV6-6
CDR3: CASSYSNRDQETQYF
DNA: TGTGCCAGCAGTTACTCGAACAGGGACCAAGAGACCCAGTACTTC

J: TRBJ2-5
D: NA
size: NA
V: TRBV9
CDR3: CASSAGTGLWTQYF
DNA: TGTGCCAGCAGCGCTGGGACTGGCCTTTGGACCCAGTACTTC

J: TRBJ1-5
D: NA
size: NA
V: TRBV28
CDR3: CASSRGHTQPQHF
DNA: TGTGCCAGCAGTAGGGGACATACTCAGCCCCAGCATTTT

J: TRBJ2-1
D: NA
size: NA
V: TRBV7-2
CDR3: CASSLEASVYNEQFF
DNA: TGTGCCAGCAGCTTAGAGGCTAGCGTGTACAATGAGCAGTTCTTC

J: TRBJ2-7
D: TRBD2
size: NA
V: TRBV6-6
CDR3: CASTGGTSGTYEQYF
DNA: TGTGCCAGCACCGGCGGGACTAGCGGAACCTACGAGCAGTACTTC

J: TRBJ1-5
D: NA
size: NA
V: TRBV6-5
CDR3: CASSRGQEDQPQHF
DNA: TGTGCCAGCAGCCGGGGCCAAGAGGATCAGCCCCAGCATTTT

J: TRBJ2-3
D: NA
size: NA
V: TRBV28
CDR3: CASTPGWVGDTQYF
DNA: TGTGCCAGCACCCCAGGGTGGGTTGGGGATACGCAGTATTTT

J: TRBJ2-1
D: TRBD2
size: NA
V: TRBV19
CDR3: CASSYLTSGAAYNEQFF
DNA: TGTGCCAGTAGTTACCTGACTAGCGGAGCTGCCTACAATGAGCAGTTCTTC

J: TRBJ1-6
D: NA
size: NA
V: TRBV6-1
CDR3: CASSEEWESSPLHF
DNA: TGTGCCAGCAGTGAAGAATGGGAATCTTCACCCCTCCACTTT

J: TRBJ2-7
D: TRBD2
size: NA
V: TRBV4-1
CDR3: CASSQYGGSAYEQYF
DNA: TGCGCCAGCAGCCAATATGGCGGGAGTGCCTACGAGCAGTACTTC

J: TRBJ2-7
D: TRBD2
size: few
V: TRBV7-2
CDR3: CASSFSSGPSYEQYF
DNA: TGTGCCAGCAGCTTCTCTAGCGGTCCCTCCTACGAGCAGTACTTC

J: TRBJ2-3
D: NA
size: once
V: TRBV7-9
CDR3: CASSPGATDTQYF
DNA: TGTGCCAGCAGTCCGGGAGCTACAGATACGCAGTATTTT

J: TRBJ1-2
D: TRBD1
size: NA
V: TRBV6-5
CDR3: CASSYLTGRSNYGYTF
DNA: TGTGCCAGCAGTTACTTGACAGGGAGGTCCAACTATGGCTACACCTTC

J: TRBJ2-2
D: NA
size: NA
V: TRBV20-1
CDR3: CSASGANNGELFF
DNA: TGCAGTGCTAGTGGGGCCAACAACGGGGAGCTGTTTTTT

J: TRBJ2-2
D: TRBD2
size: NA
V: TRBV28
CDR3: CASSFLVRRGLAGPKIENTGELFF
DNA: TGTGCCAGCAGTTTTTTAGTCCGTCGGGGACTAGCGGGACCGAAGATCGAGAACACCGGGGAGCTGTTTTTT

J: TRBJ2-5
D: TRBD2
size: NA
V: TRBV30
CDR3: CAWSVLAGGGGTQYF
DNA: TGTGCCTGGAGTGTACTTGCGGGAGGAGGCGGAACCCAGTACTTC

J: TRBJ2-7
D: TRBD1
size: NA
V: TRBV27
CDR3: CASSPGTVSYEQYF
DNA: TGTGCCAGCAGTCCCGGGACAGTCTCCTACGAGCAGTACTTC

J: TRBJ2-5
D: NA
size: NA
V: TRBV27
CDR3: CASSFRSAYQETQYF
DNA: TGTGCCAGCAGTTTCCGTAGCGCCTATCAAGAGACCCAGTACTTC

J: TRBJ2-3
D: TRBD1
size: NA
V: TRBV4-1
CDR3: CASSHLRDRGRSDTQYF
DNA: TGCGCCAGCAGCCATCTCCGGGACAGGGGAAGGTCAGATACGCAGTATTTT

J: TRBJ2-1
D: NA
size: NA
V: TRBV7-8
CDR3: CASSLASLVNEQFF
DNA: TGTGCCAGCAGCTTAGCTAGTCTAGTCAATGAGCAGTTCTTC

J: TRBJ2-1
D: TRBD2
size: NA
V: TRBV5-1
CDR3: CASSSRTSGAYNEQFF
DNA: TGCGCCAGCAGTTCCCGGACTAGCGGGGCTTACAATGAGCAGTTCTTC

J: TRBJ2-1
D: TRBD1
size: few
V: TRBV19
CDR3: CASSRRTGGNEQFF
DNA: TGTGCCAGTAGTAGACGGACAGGGGGCAATGAGCAGTTCTTC

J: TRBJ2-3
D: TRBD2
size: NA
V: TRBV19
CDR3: CASSTIRARAGDTDTQYF
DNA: TGTGCCAGTAGTACCATCCGGGCGCGAGCGGGAGATACAGATACGCAGTATTTT

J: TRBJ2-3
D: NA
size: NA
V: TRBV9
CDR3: CASSLLGTQSTDTQYF
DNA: TGTGCCAGCAGTTTACTCGGGACGCAAAGCACAGATACGCAGTATTTT

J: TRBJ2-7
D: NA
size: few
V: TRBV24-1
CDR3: CATSDTGTGSIEQYF
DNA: TGTGCCACCAGTGATACCGGAACAGGGTCCATCGAGCAGTACTTC

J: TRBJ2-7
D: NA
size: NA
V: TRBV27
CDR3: CASSSPTASSRPYEQYF
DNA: TGTGCCAGCAGTTCTCCGACAGCGTCTTCTCGCCCCTACGAGCAGTACTTC

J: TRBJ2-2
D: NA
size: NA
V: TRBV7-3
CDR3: CASSSGGTGELFF
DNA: TGTGCCAGCAGCTCAGGGGGGACCGGGGAGCTGTTTTTT

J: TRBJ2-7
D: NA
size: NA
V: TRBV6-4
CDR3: CASSDYEQYF
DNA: TGTGCCAGCAGTGACTACGAGCAGTACTTC

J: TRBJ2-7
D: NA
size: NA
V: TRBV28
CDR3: CASTPQSYEQYF
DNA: TGTGCCAGCACCCCCCAGAGCTACGAGCAGTACTTC

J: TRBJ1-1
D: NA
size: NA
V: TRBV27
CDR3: CASSLGLRGNTEAFF
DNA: TGTGCCAGCAGTTTAGGCTTGCGGGGTAACACTGAAGCTTTCTTT

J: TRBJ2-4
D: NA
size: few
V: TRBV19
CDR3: CASSQGEDIQYF
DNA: TGTGCCAGTAGCCAGGGGGAGGACATTCAGTACTTC

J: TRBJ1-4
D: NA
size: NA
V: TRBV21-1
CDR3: CASSTEEGVEKNEKLFF
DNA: TGTGCCAGCAGCACGGAGGAGGGGGTTGAAAAAAATGAAAAACTGTTTTTT

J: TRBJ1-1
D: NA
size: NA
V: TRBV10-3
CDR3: CAISDSSNSFTEAFF
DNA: TGTGCCATCAGTGACAGTTCGAACAGCTTCACTGAAGCTTTCTTT

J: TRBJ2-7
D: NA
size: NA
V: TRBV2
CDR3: CASRSFYEQYF
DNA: TGTGCCAGCAGAAGCTTTTACGAGCAGTACTTC

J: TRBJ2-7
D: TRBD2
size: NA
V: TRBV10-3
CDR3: CATVDLTSGSYEQYF
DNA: TGTGCCACCGTAGACTTGACTAGCGGGTCCTACGAGCAGTACTTC

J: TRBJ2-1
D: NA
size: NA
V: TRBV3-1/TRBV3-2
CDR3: CASSLGSDEQFF
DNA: TGTGCCAGCAGCCTAGGGTCAGATGAGCAGTTCTTC

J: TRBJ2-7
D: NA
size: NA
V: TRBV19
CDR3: CASSPFDGTYEQYF
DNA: TGTGCCAGTAGTCCCTTCGACGGAACCTACGAGCAGTACTTC

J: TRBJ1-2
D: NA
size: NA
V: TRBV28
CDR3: CASSLQIHYGYTF
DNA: TGTGCCAGCAGTTTACAGATTCACTATGGCTACACCTTC

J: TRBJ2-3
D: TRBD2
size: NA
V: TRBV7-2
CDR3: CASSLFQTSGSAADTQYF
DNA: TGTGCCAGCAGCTTATTCCAAACTAGCGGGAGTGCGGCAGATACGCAGTATTTT